This is a list of T cell receptor beta chains from one sample in a study of T cells expressing NK-cell markers. For each CDR3 protein, TCRdb gives one entry from its re-call of the 5' RACE reads, without DNA. The sample data list over 150,000 distinct CDR3 sequences. Sequencing used blood T cells: a sorted CD56 or NKG2C T cell subset, CD4+ or CD8+ T cells, or bulk PBMC T cells (not recorded which). Source of these receptors: a man aged 18-70 years in good health. Both conserved end residues are part of each CDR3.

CASSLIGTEGSYEQYF | TRBJ2-7 | TRBV27
CASIPRREKATEAFF | TRBJ1-1 | TRBV19
CASSYGQKGGDEQYF | TRBJ2-7 | TRBV28
CASRRMREGDYEQYF | TRBJ2-7 | TRBV6-2/TRBV6-3
CASSQGTGTNYGYTF | TRBJ1-2 | TRBV14
CASSSRQKSYEQYF | TRBJ2-7 | TRBV5-6
CASSFWQGDDEQYF | TRBJ2-7 | TRBV6-5
CSVEVRDRASYEQYF | TRBJ2-7 | TRBV29-1
CASSFPGSGGDTEAFF | TRBJ1-1 | TRBV7-9
CASSEDRAGEQYF | TRBJ2-7 | TRBV13
CASSLALAGYEQYF | TRBJ2-7 | TRBV5-1
CASSLLRGLNTEAFF | TRBJ1-1 | TRBV9
CASSLLDGIKDTQYF | TRBJ2-3 | TRBV27
CASSFGREAGELFF | TRBJ2-2 | TRBV7-9
CASSLNLAWNTEAFF | TRBJ1-1 | TRBV27
CASSVAGTGYTF | TRBJ1-2 | TRBV9
CASSFGGGRSDTQYF | TRBJ2-3 | TRBV28